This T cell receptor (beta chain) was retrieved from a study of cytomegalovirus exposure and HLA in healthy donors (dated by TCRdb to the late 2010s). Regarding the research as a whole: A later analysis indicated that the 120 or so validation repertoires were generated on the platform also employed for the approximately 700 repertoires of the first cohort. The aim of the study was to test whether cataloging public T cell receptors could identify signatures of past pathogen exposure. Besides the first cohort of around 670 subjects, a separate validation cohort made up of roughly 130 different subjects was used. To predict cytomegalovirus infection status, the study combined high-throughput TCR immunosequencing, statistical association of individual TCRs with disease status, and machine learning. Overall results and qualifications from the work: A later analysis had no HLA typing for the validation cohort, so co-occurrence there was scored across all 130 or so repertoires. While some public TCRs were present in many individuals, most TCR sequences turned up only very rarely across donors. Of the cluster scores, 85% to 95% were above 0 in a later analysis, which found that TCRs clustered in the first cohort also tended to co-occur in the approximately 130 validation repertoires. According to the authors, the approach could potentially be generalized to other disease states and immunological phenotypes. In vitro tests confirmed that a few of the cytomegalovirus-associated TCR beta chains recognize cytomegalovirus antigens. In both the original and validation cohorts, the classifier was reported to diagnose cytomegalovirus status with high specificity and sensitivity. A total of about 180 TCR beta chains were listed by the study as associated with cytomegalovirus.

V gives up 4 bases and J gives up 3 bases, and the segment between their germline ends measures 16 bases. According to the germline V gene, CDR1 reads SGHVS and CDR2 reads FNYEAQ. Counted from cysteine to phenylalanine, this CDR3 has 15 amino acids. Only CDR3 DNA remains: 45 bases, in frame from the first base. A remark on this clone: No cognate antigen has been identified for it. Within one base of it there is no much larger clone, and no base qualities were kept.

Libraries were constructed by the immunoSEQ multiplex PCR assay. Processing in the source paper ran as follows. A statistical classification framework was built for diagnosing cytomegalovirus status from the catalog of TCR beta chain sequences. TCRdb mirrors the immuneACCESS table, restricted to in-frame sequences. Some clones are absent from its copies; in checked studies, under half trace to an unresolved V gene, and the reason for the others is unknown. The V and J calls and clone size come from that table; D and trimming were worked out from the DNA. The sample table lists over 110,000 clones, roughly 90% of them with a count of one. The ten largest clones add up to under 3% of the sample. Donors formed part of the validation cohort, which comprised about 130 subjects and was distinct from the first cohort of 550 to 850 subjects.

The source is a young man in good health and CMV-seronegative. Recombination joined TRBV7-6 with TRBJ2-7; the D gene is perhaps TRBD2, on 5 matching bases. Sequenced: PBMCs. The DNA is TGTGCCAGCAGCTCCCACAAAGAGGGAAACTACGAGCAGTACTTC. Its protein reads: CASSSHKEGNYEQYF.